The 17 T cell receptor beta chains reported below all come from one sample, sequenced in a study of metastatic and nonmetastatic thyroid tumors. MiXCR reprocessed the PCR reads for TCRdb. The sample has approximately 15,000 clones, 32% seen once. All patients reached thyroid surgery having received no treatment beforehand. Sequencing used tumor tissue. Receptors were obtained from a female donor with papillary thyroid cancer or a benign thyroid nodule (not recorded which). Some clones in this sample may be carry-over from other donors' samples.

For this clone: This sequence may be a read error, since a much larger clone differs from it by one base. This chain links TRBV15 with TRBJ2-2, with D perhaps matching TRBD1 (5 bases). Germline-derived CDR1 and CDR2 are LNHNV and YYDKDF (reference sequence). This CDR3 spans 14 amino acids. Here the CDR3 DNA reads TGTGCCACCAGCAGGGACACCTACACCGCGGAGCTGTTTTTT. This translates into CATSRDTYTAELFF.

This clone was seen many times. The chain employs TRBV2 and TRBJ2-3, with 9 bases fitting TRBD2. V shed 2 bases and J 4 bases; nucleotides not matched to a gene: 10. The V gene's germline CDR1 is SNHLY and CDR2 FYNNEI. There are 17 residues in the CDR3. In DNA, the CDR3 is TGTGCCAGCAGTGAATGGGGCGGGAGGGACGGTCCAGATACGCAGTATTTT. Translated: CASSEWGGRDGPDTQYF.

The V and J genes are TRBV24-1 and TRBJ2-7; D is ambiguous. The CDR3 is 12 residues long. Germline V gives CDR1 KGHDR, CDR2 SFDVKD. V shed 9 bases and J shed 0 bases, with 8 bases lying between them. The CDR3 DNA reads as TGTGCCACCTTAGAGAACTCCTACGAGCAGTACTTC. Amino acid sequence: CATLENSYEQYF.

Many counts were recorded for this clone. The chain joins TRBV6-5 to TRBJ2-6; a possible D gene is TRBD2 (5 bases). This CDR3 contains 19 residues. Germline V gene sequence: CDR1 MNHEY, CDR2 SVGAGI. The V gene lost 0 bases and the J gene lost 0 bases, with 15 bases spanning the gap. Here the CDR3 reads CASSYSGSLQNSGANVLTF. DNA for the CDR3: TGTGCCAGCAGTTACTCGGGGAGCCTACAAAACTCTGGGGCCAACGTCCTGACTTTC.

This sequence joins TRBV5-1 and TRBJ1-1; D is unclear. The CDR3 runs to 17 residues. Germline CDR1 SGHRS, CDR2 YFSETQ. Trimming took 0 bases from V and 1 from J, leaving 16 bases between them. Written as DNA, the CDR3 is TGCGCCAGCAGCTTGGCCCCCGCCGGGCAGCCGAACACTGAAGCTTTCTTT. Amino acids: CASSLAPAGQPNTEAFF.

This clone appeared many times. This chain uses TRBV5-1 with TRBJ2-5; possibly TRBD1 for D (6 bases). Looked up from germline, CDR1 is SGHRS and CDR2 is YFSETQ. Trimming took off 0 bases at V and 3 bases at J, with 9 bases between the two ends. The CDR3 has 14 residues. The chain's CDR3 is CASSLGGQEETQYF. CDR3 coding DNA: TGCGCCAGCAGCTTGGGGGGGCAGGAAGAGACCCAGTACTTC.

Within the sample, this clone is medium-sized (0.01 to 0.1%). In DNA, the CDR3 is TGTGCCAGCAGCTTAGCCCTGGCAGGGGGTTCTGGAAACACCATATATTTT. This encodes CASSLALAGGSGNTIYF. The chain uses TRBV7-8 and TRBJ1-3, with 7 bases that match TRBD1. Germline V gene data show CDR1 as SGHVS and CDR2 as FQNEAQ. The CDR3 contains 17 residues. The V segment lost 0 bases and the J segment 1 base; nucleotides outside the gene matches: 6.

This clone was counted at least ten times. The chain joins TRBV7-9 to TRBJ2-6; D is ambiguous. The V end lost 1 base, the J end lost 2 bases, and 9 bases lay between the germline ends. Germline lookup yields CDR1 SEHNR and CDR2 FQNEAQ (reference sequence). The CDR3 sequence is 16 residues long. CDR3: CASSLVSAAGANVLTF. CDR3 coding DNA: TGTGCCAGCAGCTTAGTGTCGGCGGCTGGGGCCAACGTCCTGACTTTC. Looking up the rest from reference TRBV7-9 and TRBJ2-6 gives the full variable domain: DTGVSQNPRHKITKRGQNVTFRCDPISEHNRLYWYRQTLGQGPEFLTYFQNEAQLEKSRLLSDRFSAERPKGSFSTLEIQRTEQGDSAMYLCASSLVSAAGANVLTFGAGSRLTVL.

The chain employs TRBV7-9 and TRBJ2-7; tentatively, D is TRBD2 (5 bases). The V gene lost 5 bases and the J gene lost 6 bases, with 14 bases spanning the gap. This CDR3 spans 13 amino acids. Germline V gene lookup returns CDR1 SEHNR and CDR2 FQNEAQ (reference sequence). The CDR3 protein is CASSPGLGVEQYF. DNA of the CDR3: TGTGCCAGCAGCCCCGGACTGGGCGTCGAGCAGTACTTC.

At least ten counts were recorded for this clone. The gene calls are TRBV11-1 and TRBJ2-1; D uncertain. The CDR3 consists of 13 residues. From germline, CDR1 is SGHAT and CDR2 FQDESV (reference sequence). Between the trimmed V and J ends, which lost 1 base and 5 bases, there was a span of 6 bases. CDR3 nucleotide sequence: TGTGCCAGCAGCTTAGGTGGCCACAATGAGCAGTTCTTC. Translation: CASSLGGHNEQFF.

This clone was detected only a few times. V usage is TRBV27 and J usage is TRBJ2-3; 12 nucleotides line up with TRBD2. Germline values: CDR1 MNHEY, CDR2 SMNVEV (reference sequence). The CDR3 loop spans 16 amino acids. The trim removed 4 bases at V and 1 base at J, leaving 3 bases unmatched. CDR3 in amino acids: CASSSRLAGGTDTQYF. The CDR3 DNA follows: TGTGCCAGCAGTTCACGACTAGCGGGGGGCACAGATACGCAGTATTTT.

Comment on this clone: A much larger clone sits a single nucleotide away, making a read error possible. This chain joins TRBV20-1 and TRBJ2-7; unclear D gene. This CDR3 is 15 amino acids long. Germline V gene lookup returns CDR1 DFQATT and CDR2 SNEGSKA (reference sequence). DNA of the CDR3: TGCAGTGCTAGAGATTTTCTGCAGAACACCTACAAGCAGTACTTC. It yields the protein CSARDFLQNTYKQYF.

This clone has a count of ten or more. This may come from a read error, since a much larger clone is one base off. The V call is TRBV24-1, the J call TRBJ2-3; D gene unclear. CDR1 is KGHDR and CDR2 is SFDVKD in the germline V gene. With 3 bases removed from V and 5 bases from J, the gap between germline ends came to 11 bases. The CDR3 is made up of 14 amino acids. CDR3 in amino acids: CATSDPPPGDTQYF. The CDR3 DNA follows: TGTGCCACCAGTGATCCCCCCCCGGGAGATACGCAGTATTTT.

This rearrangement joins TRBV20-1 to TRBJ2-6; D remains ambiguous. V was cut by 7 bases and J by 1 base, with 20 bases left in between. CDR3 size: 17 residues. Germline CDR1 DFQATT, CDR2 SNEGSKA (reference sequence). Here the CDR3 reads CSGLVSGLGSGANVLTF. The CDR3 DNA sequence: TGCAGTGGTTTGGTGTCCGGTTTGGGTTCTGGGGCCAACGTCCTGACTTTC.

The chain carries TRBV11-2 and TRBJ2-7; TRBD1 matches at 10 bases. The junction had 8 bases not matched to a gene; V was cut back by 5 bases and J by 4 bases. This CDR3 has 15 residues. Germline CDR1 and CDR2: SGHAT and FQNNGV. The CDR3 DNA is TGTGCCAGCAGCCCGGACAGGGGGGATTTTTACGAGCAGTACTTC. Translation: CASSPDRGDFYEQYF.

This clone was observed at least ten times. The chain joins TRBV2 to TRBJ2-5, with 8 nucleotides matching TRBD2. The germline V gene has CDR1 SNHLY and CDR2 FYNNEI. Trimming cost V 6 bases and J 7 bases; bases outside gene matches: 7. CDR3 length: 13 residues. Written as DNA, the CDR3 is TGTGCCAGCAGGGGGACTAGTTTCGGGACCCAGTACTTC. Protein sequence: CASRGTSFGTQYF. The full variable domain, rest sourced from reference TRBV2 and TRBJ2-5, is EPEVTQTPSHQVTQMGQEVILRCVPISNHLYFYWYRQILGQKVEFLVSFYNNEISEKSEIFDDQFSVERPDGSNFTLKIRSTKLEDSAMYFCASRGTSFGTQYFGPGTRLLVL.

Of note for this clone: The junction departs from the called germline gene at one end, perhaps through a read error. The chain links TRBV20-1 to TRBJ1-1, with D perhaps TRBD1 (5 bases). The CDR3 has 14 residues. Per the germline V gene, CDR1 is DFQATT and CDR2 is SNEGSKA (reference sequence). In DNA form, the CDR3 reads TGCAGTGCTAGTGGGGGGGGTTTTTTCACTGAAGCTTCCTTT. This gives the protein CSASGGGFFTEASF.